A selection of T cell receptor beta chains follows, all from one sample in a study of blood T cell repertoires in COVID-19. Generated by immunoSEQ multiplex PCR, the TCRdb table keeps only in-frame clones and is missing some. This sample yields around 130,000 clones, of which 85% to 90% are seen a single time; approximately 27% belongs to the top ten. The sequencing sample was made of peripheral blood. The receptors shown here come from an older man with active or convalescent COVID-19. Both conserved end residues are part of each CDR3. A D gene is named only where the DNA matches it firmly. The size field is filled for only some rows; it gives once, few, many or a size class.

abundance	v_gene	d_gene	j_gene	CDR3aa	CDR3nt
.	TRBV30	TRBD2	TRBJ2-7	CAWQIGLATNEQYF	TGTGCCTGGCAGATCGGACTAGCGACGAACGAGCAGTACTTC
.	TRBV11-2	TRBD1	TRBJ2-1	CASSVTGGGMNEQFF	TGTGCCAGCAGCGTAACAGGGGGAGGAATGAATGAGCAGTTCTTC
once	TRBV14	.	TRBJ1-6	CASSQQGPKGSSPLHF	TGTGCCAGCAGCCAACAGGGGCCGAAAGGAAGTTCACCCCTCCACTTT
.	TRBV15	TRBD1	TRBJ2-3	CATSKTGDTDTQYF	TGTGCCACCAGCAAGACAGGGGACACAGATACGCAGTATTTT
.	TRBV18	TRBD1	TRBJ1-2	CASSPGGGQDSGYTF	TGTGCCAGCTCACCCGGAGGCGGACAGGATTCTGGCTACACCTTC
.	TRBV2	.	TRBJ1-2	CASSARDTYGYTF	TGTGCCAGCAGTGCGAGGGATACCTATGGCTACACCTTC
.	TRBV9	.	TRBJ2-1	CASSRSSYNEQFF	TGTGCCAGCAGCCGGAGCTCCTACAATGAGCAGTTCTTC
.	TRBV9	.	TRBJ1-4	CASSGLATNEKLFF	TGTGCCAGCAGCGGTTTAGCAACTAATGAAAAACTGTTTTTT
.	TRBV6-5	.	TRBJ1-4	CASSRTATNEKLFF	TGTGCCAGCAGTCGGACTGCAACTAATGAAAAACTGTTTTTT
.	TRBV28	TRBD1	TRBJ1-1	CASSLRDRGSTEAFF	TGTGCCAGCAGTTTAAGGGACAGGGGTTCGACTGAAGCTTTCTTT
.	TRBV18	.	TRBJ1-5	CASSAGDIDQPQHF	TGTGCCAGCTCAGCGGGGGACATCGATCAGCCCCAGCATTTT
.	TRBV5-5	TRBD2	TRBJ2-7	CASSSLAGGGGEQYF	TGTGCCAGCAGCTCCTTAGCGGGAGGAGGAGGCGAGCAGTACTTC
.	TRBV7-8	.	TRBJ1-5	CASSLVAGLGNQPQHF	TGTGCCAGCAGCTTAGTAGCGGGACTCGGCAATCAGCCCCAGCATTTT
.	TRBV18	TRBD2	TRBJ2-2	CASSPPREGLGTGELFF	TGTGCCAGCTCACCTCCTCGGGAGGGCCTAGGGACCGGGGAGCTGTTTTTT
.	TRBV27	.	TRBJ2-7	CASSLRQGQTGSYEQYF	TGTGCCAGCAGTTTGAGACAAGGGCAGACAGGCTCCTACGAGCAGTACTTC
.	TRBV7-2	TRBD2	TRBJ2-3	CASSSRAGGPTDTQYF	TGTGCCAGCAGCTCCAGAGCGGGAGGGCCCACAGATACGCAGTATTTT
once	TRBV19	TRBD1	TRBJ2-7	CASSFDRGGDYEQYF	TGTGCCAGTAGTTTCGACAGGGGGGGAGACTACGAGCAGTACTTC
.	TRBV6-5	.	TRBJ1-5	CASSRLQGPNQPQHF	TGTGCCAGCAGCCGACTACAGGGTCCCAATCAGCCCCAGCATTTT
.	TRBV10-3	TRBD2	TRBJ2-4	CAISEPAGRQGAKNIQYF	TGTGCCATCAGTGAGCCAGCGGGGCGTCAAGGGGCCAAAAACATTCAGTACTTC
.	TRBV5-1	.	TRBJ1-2	CASSNTLGNYGYTF	TGCGCCAGCAGCAACACTCTCGGGAACTATGGCTACACCTTC
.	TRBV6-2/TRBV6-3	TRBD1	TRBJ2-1	CASSYSMSGGHNEQFF	TGTGCCAGCAGTTACTCGATGTCAGGGGGCCACAATGAGCAGTTCTTC
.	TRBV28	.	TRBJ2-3	CASSSAAGDTQYF	TGTGCCAGCAGTTCCGCAGCGGGAGATACGCAGTATTTT
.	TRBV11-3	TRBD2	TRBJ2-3	CASSLAGAGTDTQYF	TGTGCCAGCAGCTTGGCGGGAGCAGGCACAGATACGCAGTATTTT
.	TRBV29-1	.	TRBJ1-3	CSVEMADTIYF	TGCAGCGTTGAGATGGCGGACACCATATATTTT
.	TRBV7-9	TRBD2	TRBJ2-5	CASSLDLAGPSGETQYF	TGTGCCAGCAGCTTAGACCTAGCGGGACCCTCTGGGGAGACCCAGTACTTC
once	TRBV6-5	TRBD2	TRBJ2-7	CASSYSSGRAYEQYF	TGTGCCAGCAGTTACTCTAGCGGGAGGGCCTACGAGCAGTACTTC
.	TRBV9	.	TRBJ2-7	CASSPDLHYSGEQYF	TGTGCCAGCAGCCCAGACCTCCATTATTCAGGGGAGCAGTACTTC
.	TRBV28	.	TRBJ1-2	CASSLAGAGSTF	TGTGCCAGCAGTTTAGCGGGGGCCGGATCCACCTTC
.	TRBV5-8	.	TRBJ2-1	CASSLGHRKEQFF	TGTGCCAGCAGCTTGGGACACCGCAAGGAGCAGTTCTTC
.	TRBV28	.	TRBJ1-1	CASTLGVNTEAFF	TGTGCCAGCACCTTAGGGGTGAACACTGAAGCTTTCTTT
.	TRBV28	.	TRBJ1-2	CASSLQTGANYGYTF	TGTGCCAGCAGTTTACAAACAGGAGCTAACTATGGCTACACCTTC
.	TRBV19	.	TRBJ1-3	CATGTYSGNTIYF	TGTGCCACAGGGACATACTCTGGAAACACCATATATTTT
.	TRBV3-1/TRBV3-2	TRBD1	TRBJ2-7	CASSQGPPGQGSYEQYF	TGTGCCAGCAGCCAAGGGCCCCCGGGACAGGGGTCCTACGAGCAGTACTTC
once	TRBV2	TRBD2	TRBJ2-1	CASSGTSGNGNEQFF	TGTGCCAGCAGTGGGACTAGCGGTAATGGGAATGAGCAGTTCTTC
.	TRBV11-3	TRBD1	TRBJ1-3	CASSFQGDSGNTIYF	TGTGCCAGCAGCTTCCAGGGGGACTCTGGAAACACCATATATTTT
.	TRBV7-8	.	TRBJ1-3	CASSLDFGQLLSNTIYF	TGTGCCAGCAGCTTAGATTTTGGACAGCTCCTGTCTAACACCATATATTTT
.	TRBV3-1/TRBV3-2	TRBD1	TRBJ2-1	CASSRPGQGFHEQFF	TGTGCCAGCAGCCGACCGGGACAGGGGTTCCATGAGCAGTTCTTC
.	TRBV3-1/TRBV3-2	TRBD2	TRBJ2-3	CASSLGLAGGIDTQYF	TGTGCCAGCAGCCTGGGACTAGCGGGAGGTATAGATACGCAGTATTTT
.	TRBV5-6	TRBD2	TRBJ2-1	CASSLVDSGDSYNEQFF	TGTGCCAGCAGCTTGGTTGATAGCGGGGATTCCTACAATGAGCAGTTCTTC
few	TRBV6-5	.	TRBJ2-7	CASSYQRSYEQYF	TGTGCCAGCAGTTACCAGCGGAGCTACGAGCAGTACTTC
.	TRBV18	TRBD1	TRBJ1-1	CASSPQGTANTEAFF	TGTGCCAGCTCACCACAAGGGACAGCGAACACTGAAGCTTTCTTT
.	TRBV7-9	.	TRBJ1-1	CASSGREDMNTEAFF	TGTGCCAGCAGCGGACGGGAGGATATGAACACTGAAGCTTTCTTT
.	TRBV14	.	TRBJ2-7	CASSQTGEVEQYF	TGTGCCAGCAGCCAAACGGGGGAGGTTGAGCAGTACTTC
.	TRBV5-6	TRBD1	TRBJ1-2	CASSSGTGIYYGYTF	TGTGCCAGCAGCTCCGGGACAGGGATATACTATGGCTACACCTTC
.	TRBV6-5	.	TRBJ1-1	CASRVTAGNTEAFF	TGTGCCAGCAGAGTTACAGCAGGGAACACTGAAGCTTTCTTT
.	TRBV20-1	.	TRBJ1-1	CSASQGRLATEAFF	TGCAGTGCTAGTCAGGGGCGCCTGGCCACTGAAGCTTTCTTT
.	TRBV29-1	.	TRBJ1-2	CSVNSEPTDYGYTF	TGCAGCGTTAACTCGGAGCCAACCGACTATGGCTACACCTTC
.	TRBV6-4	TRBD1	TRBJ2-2	CASAILPTGTVTGGELFF	TGTGCCAGCGCAATCTTGCCAACCGGGACAGTAACAGGCGGGGAGCTGTTTTTT
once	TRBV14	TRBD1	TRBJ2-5	CASSQGQGRQETQYF	TGTGCCAGCAGCCAAGGACAGGGGCGGCAAGAGACCCAGTACTTC
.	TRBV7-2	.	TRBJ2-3	CASSLGSADTQYF	TGTGCCAGCAGCTTAGGGAGCGCAGATACGCAGTATTTT
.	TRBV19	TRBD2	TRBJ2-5	CASSGSSGEETQYF	TGTGCCAGTAGTGGATCTAGCGGTGAAGAGACCCAGTACTTC
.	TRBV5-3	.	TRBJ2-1	CARSPREFF	TGTGCCAGAAGCCCCCGGGAGTTCTTC
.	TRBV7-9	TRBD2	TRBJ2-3	CASRTSGTTDTQYF	TGTGCCAGCAGGACTAGCGGGACCACAGATACGCAGTATTTT